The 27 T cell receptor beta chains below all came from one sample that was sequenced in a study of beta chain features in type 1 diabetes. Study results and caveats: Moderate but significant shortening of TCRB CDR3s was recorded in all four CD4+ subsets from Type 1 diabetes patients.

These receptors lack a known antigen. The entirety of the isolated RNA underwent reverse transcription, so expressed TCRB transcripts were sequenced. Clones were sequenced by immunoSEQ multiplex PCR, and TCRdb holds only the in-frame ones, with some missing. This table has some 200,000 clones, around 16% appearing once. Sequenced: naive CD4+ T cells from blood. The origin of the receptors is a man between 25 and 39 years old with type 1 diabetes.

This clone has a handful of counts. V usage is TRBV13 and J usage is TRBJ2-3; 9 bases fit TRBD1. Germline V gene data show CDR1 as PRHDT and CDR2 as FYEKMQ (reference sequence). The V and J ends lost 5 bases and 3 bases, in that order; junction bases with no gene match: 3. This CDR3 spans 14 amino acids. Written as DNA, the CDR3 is TGTGCCAGCAGCCTCGGACAGGGGACAGATACGCAGTATTTT. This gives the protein CASSLGQGTDTQYF.

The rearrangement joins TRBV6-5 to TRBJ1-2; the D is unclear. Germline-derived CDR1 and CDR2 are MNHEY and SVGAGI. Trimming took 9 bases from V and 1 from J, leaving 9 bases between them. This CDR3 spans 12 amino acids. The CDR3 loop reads CASGRLNYGYTF. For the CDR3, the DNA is TGTGCCAGTGGACGGCTTAACTATGGCTACACCTTC.

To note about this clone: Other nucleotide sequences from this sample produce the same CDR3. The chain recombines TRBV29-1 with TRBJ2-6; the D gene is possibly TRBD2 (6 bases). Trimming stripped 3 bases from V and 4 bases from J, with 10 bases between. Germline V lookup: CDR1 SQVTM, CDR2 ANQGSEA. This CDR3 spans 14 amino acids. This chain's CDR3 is CSVDGGAGANVLTF. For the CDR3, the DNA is TGCAGCGTTGATGGAGGGGCGGGGGCCAACGTCCTGACTTTC.

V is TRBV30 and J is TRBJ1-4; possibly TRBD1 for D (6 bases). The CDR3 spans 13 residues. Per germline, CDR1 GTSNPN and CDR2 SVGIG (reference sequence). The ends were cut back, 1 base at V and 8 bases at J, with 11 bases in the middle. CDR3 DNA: TGTGCCTGGAGTGGACAGGCGAGGGAAAAACTGTTTTTT. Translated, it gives CAWSGQAREKLFF.

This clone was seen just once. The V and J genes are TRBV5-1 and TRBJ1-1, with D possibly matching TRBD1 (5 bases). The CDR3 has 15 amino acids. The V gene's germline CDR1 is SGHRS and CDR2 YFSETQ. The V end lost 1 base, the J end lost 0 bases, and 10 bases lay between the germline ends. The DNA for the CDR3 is TGCGCCAGCAGCTTGCGGTCCAGGGTGAACACTGAAGCTTTCTTT. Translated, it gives CASSLRSRVNTEAFF.

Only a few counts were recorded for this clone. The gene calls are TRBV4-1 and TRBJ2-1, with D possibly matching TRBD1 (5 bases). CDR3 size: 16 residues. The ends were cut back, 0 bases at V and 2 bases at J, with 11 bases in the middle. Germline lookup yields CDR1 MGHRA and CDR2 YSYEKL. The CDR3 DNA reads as TGCGCCAGCAGCCAAGATTTAACGACAGCCTACAATGAGCAGTTCTTC. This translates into CASSQDLTTAYNEQFF.

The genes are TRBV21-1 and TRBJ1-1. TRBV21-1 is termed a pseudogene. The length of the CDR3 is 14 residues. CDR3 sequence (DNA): TGTGCCAGCAGCATCTTGAGGCGAAGGACTGAAGCTTTCTTT. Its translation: CASSILRRRTEAFF.

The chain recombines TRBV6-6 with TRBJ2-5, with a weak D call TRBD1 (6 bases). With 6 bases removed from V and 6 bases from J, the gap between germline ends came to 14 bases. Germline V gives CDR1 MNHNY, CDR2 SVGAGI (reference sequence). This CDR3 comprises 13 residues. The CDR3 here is CASRATGSKTQYF. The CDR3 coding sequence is TGTGCCAGCAGAGCTACAGGGAGTAAGACCCAGTACTTC.

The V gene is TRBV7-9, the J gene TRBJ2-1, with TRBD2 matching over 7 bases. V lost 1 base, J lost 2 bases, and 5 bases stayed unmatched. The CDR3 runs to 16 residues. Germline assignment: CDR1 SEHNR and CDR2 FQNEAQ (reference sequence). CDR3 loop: CASSLGGSRAYNEQFF. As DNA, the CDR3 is TGTGCCAGCAGCTTAGGCGGGAGTCGCGCCTACAATGAGCAGTTCTTC.

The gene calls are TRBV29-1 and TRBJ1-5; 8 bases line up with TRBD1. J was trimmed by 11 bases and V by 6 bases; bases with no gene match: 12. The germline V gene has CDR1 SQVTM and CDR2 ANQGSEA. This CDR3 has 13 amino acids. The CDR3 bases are TGCAGCGTCGCTACAGGGGGGGTGGAGGCCCAGCATTTT. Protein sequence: CSVATGGVEAQHF. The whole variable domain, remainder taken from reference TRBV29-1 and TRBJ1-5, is SAVISQKPSRDICQRGTSLTIQCQVDSQVTMMFWYRQQPGQSLTLIATANQGSEATYESGFVIDKFPISRPNLTFSTLTVSNMSPEDSSIYLCSVATGGVEAQHFGDGTRLSIL.

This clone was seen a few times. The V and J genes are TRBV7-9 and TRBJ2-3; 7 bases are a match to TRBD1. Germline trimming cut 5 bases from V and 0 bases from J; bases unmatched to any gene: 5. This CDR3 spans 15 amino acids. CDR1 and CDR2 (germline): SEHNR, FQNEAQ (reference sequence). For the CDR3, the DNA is TGTGCCAGCAGCCGGGCGACAGGGAGCACAGATACGCAGTATTTT. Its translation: CASSRATGSTDTQYF.

The CDR3 protein is CASSLAQGEETQYF. The CDR3 DNA sequence: TGTGCCAGCAGCTTAGCTCAAGGGGAAGAGACCCAGTACTTC. The genes are TRBV7-9 and TRBJ2-5; a possible D gene is TRBD1 (5 bases). V gave up 0 bases and J gave up 3 bases, with 8 bases separating them. The CDR3 is made up of 14 amino acids. CDR1 and CDR2 from the germline V gene are SEHNR and FQNEAQ (reference sequence).

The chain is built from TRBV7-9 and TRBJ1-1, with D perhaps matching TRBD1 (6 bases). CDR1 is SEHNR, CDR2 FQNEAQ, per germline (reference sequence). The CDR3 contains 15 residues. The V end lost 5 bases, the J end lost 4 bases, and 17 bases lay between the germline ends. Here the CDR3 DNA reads TGTGCCAGCAGCCCCGGCCGGACAGTTGGCACTGAAGCTTTCTTT. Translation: CASSPGRTVGTEAFF.

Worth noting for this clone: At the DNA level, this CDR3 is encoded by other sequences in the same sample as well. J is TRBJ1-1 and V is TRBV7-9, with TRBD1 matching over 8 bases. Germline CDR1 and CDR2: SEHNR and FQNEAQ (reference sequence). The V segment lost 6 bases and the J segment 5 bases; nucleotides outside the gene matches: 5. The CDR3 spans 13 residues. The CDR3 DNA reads TGTGCCAGCAGTTCACAGGGGGGAACTGAAGCTTTCTTT. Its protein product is CASSSQGGTEAFF.

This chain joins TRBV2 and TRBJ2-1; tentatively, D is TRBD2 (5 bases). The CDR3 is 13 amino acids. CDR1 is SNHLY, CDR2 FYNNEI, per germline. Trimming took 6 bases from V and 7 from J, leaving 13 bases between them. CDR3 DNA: TGTGCCAGCAGAAACGATCCGGGGAATGAGCAGTTCTTC. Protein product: CASRNDPGNEQFF.

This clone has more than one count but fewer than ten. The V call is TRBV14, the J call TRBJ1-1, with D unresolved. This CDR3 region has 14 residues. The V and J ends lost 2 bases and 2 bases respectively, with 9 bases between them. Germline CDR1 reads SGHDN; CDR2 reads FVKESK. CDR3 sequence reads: CASSQREGNTEAFF. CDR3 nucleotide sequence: TGTGCCAGCAGCCAACGGGAGGGAAACACTGAAGCTTTCTTT. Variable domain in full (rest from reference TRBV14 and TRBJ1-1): EAGVTQFPSHSVIEKGQTVTLRCDPISGHDNLYWYRRVMGKEIKFLLHFVKESKQDESGMPNNRFLAERTGGTYSTLKVQPAELEDSGVYFCASSQREGNTEAFFGQGTRLTVV.

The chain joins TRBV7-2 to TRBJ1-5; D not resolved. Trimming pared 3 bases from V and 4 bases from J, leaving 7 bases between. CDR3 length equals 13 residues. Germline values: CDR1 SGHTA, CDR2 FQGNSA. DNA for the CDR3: TGTGCCAGCAGCTTGGGGTTTAATCAGCCCCAGCATTTT. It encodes CASSLGFNQPQHF.

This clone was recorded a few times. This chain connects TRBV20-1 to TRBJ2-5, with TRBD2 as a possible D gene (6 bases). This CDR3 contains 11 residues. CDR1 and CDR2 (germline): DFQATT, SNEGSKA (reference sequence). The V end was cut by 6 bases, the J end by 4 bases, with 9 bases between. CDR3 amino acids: CSAAGGETQYF. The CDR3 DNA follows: TGCAGTGCCGCCGGGGGAGAGACCCAGTACTTC.

In nucleotides, the CDR3 is TGTGCCAGCAGCTTAGTTCACTTAAGACAGCCCGGGGAGCTGTTTTTT. This sequence encodes CASSLVHLRQPGELFF. The rearrangement links TRBV7-9 to TRBJ2-2, with a weak D call TRBD1 (5 bases). Germline lookup yields CDR1 SEHNR and CDR2 FQNEAQ (reference sequence). V lost 1 base and J 6 bases, leaving 15 bases between the germline ends. The CDR3 length is 16 residues. Supplemented by reference TRBV7-9 and TRBJ2-2, the full variable domain reads DTGVSQNPRHKITKRGQNVTFRCDPISEHNRLYWYRQTLGQGPEFLTYFQNEAQLEKSRLLSDRFSAERPKGSFSTLEIQRTEQGDSAMYLCASSLVHLRQPGELFFGEGSRLTVL.

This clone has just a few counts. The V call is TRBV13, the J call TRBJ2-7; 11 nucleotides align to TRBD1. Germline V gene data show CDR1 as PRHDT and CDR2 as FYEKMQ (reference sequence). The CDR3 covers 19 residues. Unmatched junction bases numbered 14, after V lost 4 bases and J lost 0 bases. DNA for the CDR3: TGTGCCAGCAGCTCCCCCGAGGACAGGGGGCTCGCCAGCTCCTACGAGCAGTACTTC. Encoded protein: CASSSPEDRGLASSYEQYF. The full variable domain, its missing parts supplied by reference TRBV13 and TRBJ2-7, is AAGVIQSPRHLIKEKRETATLKCYPIPRHDTVYWYQQGPGQDPQFLISFYEKMQSDKGSIPDRFSAQQFSDYHSELNMSSLELGDSALYFCASSSPEDRGLASSYEQYFGPGTRLTVT.

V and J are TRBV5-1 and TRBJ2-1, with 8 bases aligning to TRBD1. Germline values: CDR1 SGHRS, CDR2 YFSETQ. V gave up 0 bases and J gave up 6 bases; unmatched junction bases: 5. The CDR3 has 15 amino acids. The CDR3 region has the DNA TGCGCCAGCAGCTTGGCGGCAGGGGGCTCCAATGAGCAGTTCTTC. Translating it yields CASSLAAGGSNEQFF.

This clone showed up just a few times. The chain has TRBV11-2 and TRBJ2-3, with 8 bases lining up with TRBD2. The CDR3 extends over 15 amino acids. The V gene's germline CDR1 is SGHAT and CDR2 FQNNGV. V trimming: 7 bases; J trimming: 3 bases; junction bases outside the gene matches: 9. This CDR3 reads CASTRGTRMTDTQYF. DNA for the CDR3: TGTGCCAGCACGAGAGGGACTAGGATGACAGATACGCAGTATTTT.

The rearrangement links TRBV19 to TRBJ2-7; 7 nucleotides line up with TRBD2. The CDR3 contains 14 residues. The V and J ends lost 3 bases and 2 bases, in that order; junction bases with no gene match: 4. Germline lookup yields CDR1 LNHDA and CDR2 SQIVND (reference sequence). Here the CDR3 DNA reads TGTGCCAGTAGTATTAGGGGACTAACCTACGAGCAGTACTTC. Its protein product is CASSIRGLTYEQYF.

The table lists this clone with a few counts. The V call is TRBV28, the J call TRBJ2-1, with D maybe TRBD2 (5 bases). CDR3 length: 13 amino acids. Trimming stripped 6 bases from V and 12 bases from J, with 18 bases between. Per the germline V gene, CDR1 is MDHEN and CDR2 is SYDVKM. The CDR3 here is CASRSLGFLVQFF. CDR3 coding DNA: TGTGCCAGCAGGTCACTAGGGTTCTTGGTGCAGTTCTTC.

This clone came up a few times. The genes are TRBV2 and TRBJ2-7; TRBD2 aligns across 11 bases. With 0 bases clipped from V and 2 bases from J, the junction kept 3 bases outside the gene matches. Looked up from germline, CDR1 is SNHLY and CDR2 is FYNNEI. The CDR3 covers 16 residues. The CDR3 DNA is TGTGCCAGCAGTGAAGCAGCGGGACTAGCGGCCTACGAGCAGTACTTC. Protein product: CASSEAAGLAAYEQYF.

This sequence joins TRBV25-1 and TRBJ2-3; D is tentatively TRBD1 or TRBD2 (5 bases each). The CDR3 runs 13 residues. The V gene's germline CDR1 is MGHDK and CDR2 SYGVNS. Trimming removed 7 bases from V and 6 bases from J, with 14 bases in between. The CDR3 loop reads CASTRDLGDTQYF. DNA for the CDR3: TGTGCCAGCACTCGGGACCTTGGGGATACGCAGTATTTT.

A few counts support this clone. The CDR3 reads CSVVWQGGNNQPQHF. Written as DNA, the CDR3 is TGCAGCGTTGTATGGCAGGGAGGGAACAATCAGCCCCAGCATTTT. This chain joins TRBV29-1 and TRBJ1-5, with D perhaps TRBD1 (5 bases). Germline CDR1 is SQVTM and CDR2 is ANQGSEA. The CDR3 consists of 15 residues. The V end lost 4 bases, the J end lost 3 bases, and 16 bases lay between the germline ends.